What follows is one T cell receptor beta chain and its context. A second PCR, run for roughly 7 to 12 cycles, used a sample-barcoded 5' primer plus a J-beta primer mix. TCRdb analysed the 5' RACE reads with MiXCR anew, one entry per CDR3 protein. The sample lists hundreds of thousands of distinct CDR3 sequences, roughly 64% occurring once. This entry is derived from a study of blood T cells in healthy people across ages. Germline-derived CDR1 and CDR2 are LGHNA and YNFKEQ. This CDR3 region has 16 residues. V lost 1 base, J lost 0 bases, and 11 bases lay in between. Sequencing was carried out using blood. This sequence was found in a young man in good health. The gene calls are TRBV4-2 and TRBJ2-3, with unresolved D. Here the CDR3 reads CASSQATDQSTDTQYF. The CDR3 DNA reads TGTGCCAGCAGCCAAGCCACCGATCAGAGCACAGATACGCAGTATTTT.